These 14 T cell receptor beta chains came from one sample sequenced in a study of identical twins. Using its own MiXCR run on the 5' RACE reads, TCRdb lists one record per CDR3 protein. The sample holds approximately 1.8 million distinct CDR3 sequences, about 32% seen once. Sequencing was carried out using cord blood. These receptors originate from a newborn girl in good health.

The chain carries TRBV4-1 and TRBJ1-2; D gene unclear. This CDR3 has 15 residues. Germline values: CDR1 MGHRA, CDR2 YSYEKL. V was pared by 4 bases and J by 7 bases, with 19 bases between. The chain's CDR3 is CASSPYTTVISGYTF. CDR3 DNA sequence: TGCGCCAGCAGCCCGTACACAACAGTTATCAGTGGCTACACCTTC.

The chain has TRBV5-1 and TRBJ2-4; 8 nucleotides agree with TRBD1. Trimming cost V 2 bases and J 13 bases; bases outside gene matches: 11. From germline, CDR1 is SGHRS and CDR2 YFSETQ. The CDR3 runs 14 residues. This CDR3 is CASSFRTGLGEQYF. CDR3 in DNA: TGCGCCAGCAGCTTCCGGACAGGGTTGGGAGAGCAGTACTTC.

The sample holds a few counts of this clonotype. For the CDR3, the DNA is TGTGCCAGCAGTTTACAGGCGCAGTATTTT. Translation: CASSLQAQYF. This chain joins TRBV12-3 or TRBV12-4 and TRBJ2-3; no clear D gene. V was trimmed by 2 bases and J by 10 bases, leaving 4 bases between them. The CDR3 spans 10 residues.

The rearrangement joins TRBV20-1 to TRBJ2-7; D might be TRBD1 (6 bases). Looked up from germline, CDR1 is DFQATT and CDR2 is SNEGSKA (reference sequence). Trimming took 6 bases from V and 3 from J, leaving 15 bases between them. The CDR3 has 13 residues. DNA of the CDR3: TGCAGTGCAAGCCGGGACACTTTCTACGAGCAGTACTTC. This encodes CSASRDTFYEQYF.

The chain is built from TRBV2 and TRBJ2-1; unclear D gene. This CDR3 has 15 residues. In germline, CDR1 is SNHLY, CDR2 FYNNEI. Trimming left V 3 bases short and J 6 bases short, with 15 bases between. CDR3 DNA sequence: TGTGCCAGCAGTGAGAGGCTTCCCCCTGCCAATGAGCAGTTCTTC. Protein sequence: CASSERLPPANEQFF. Combining the CDR3 with reference TRBV2 and TRBJ2-1 gives the whole variable domain EPEVTQTPSHQVTQMGQEVILRCVPISNHLYFYWYRQILGQKVEFLVSFYNNEISEKSEIFDDQFSVERPDGSNFTLKIRSTKLEDSAMYFCASSERLPPANEQFFGPGTRLTVL.

The chain uses TRBV14 and TRBJ2-7; maybe TRBD1 (5 bases). The V gene's germline CDR1 is SGHDN and CDR2 FVKESK. This CDR3 comprises 16 residues. V shed 4 bases and J shed 3 bases, with 19 bases lying between them. The CDR3 DNA sequence: TGTGCCAGCAGCCTCAATTTAGACAGCCCTATCTACGAGCAGTACTTC. Translating it yields CASSLNLDSPIYEQYF.

The V and J genes are TRBV4-2 and TRBJ1-2; 7 positions match TRBD1. Germline CDR1 is LGHNA and CDR2 is YNFKEQ. CDR3 size: 15 residues. Trimming took 4 bases from V and 8 from J; bases not matched to a gene: 13. CDR3 protein: CASSRDWQGGGGYTF. The CDR3 coding sequence is TGTGCCAGCAGCCGAGATTGGCAGGGGGGAGGAGGCTACACCTTC.

The V call is TRBV20-1, the J call TRBJ2-1, with 7 bases lining up with TRBD2. The CDR3 loop spans 15 amino acids. Germline-derived CDR1 and CDR2 are DFQATT and SNEGSKA (reference sequence). V trimming: 4 bases; J trimming: 5 bases; junction bases outside the gene matches: 11. As DNA, the CDR3 is TGCAGTGCTAAAAGGGGCGGGAGCGGGAACAATGAGCAGTTCTTC. Translating it yields CSAKRGGSGNNEQFF.

This chain connects TRBV4-2 to TRBJ2-1; possible D gene TRBD2, 6 bases. Germline values: CDR1 LGHNA, CDR2 YNFKEQ. The CDR3 length is 15 residues. V was pared by 0 bases and J by 7 bases, with 13 bases between. The CDR3: CASSQDGGTWNEQFF. In nucleotides, the CDR3 is TGTGCCAGCAGCCAAGATGGCGGGACCTGGAATGAGCAGTTCTTC.

This clonotype was found a few times. The rearrangement joins TRBV5-1 to TRBJ2-3, with 14 bases identical to TRBD2. The V and J ends lost 4 bases and 1 base, in that order; junction bases with no gene match: 8. Germline V gene data show CDR1 as SGHRS and CDR2 as YFSETQ. The CDR3 has 18 amino acids. In nucleotides, the CDR3 is TGCGCCAGCAGCACAGGTGGACTAGCGGGAGGAGGCACAGATACGCAGTATTTT. Translated, it gives CASSTGGLAGGGTDTQYF.

The gene calls are TRBV20-1 and TRBJ2-1; no clear D. The CDR3 runs 16 residues. Germline V gene lookup returns CDR1 DFQATT and CDR2 SNEGSKA (reference sequence). The V and J ends lost 3 bases and 7 bases respectively, with 22 bases between them. CDR3 sequence: CSASSMSQEKRNEQFF. DNA for the CDR3: TGCAGTGCTAGTAGTATGAGTCAAGAGAAGAGAAATGAGCAGTTCTTC.

The chain is built from TRBV29-1 and TRBJ2-1, with 7 bases that match TRBD2. CDR3 length: 13 amino acids. Germline CDR1 and CDR2: SQVTM and ANQGSEA. J lost 3 bases, V lost 6 bases, and 5 bases had no gene match. CDR3 residues: CSVGRGFYNEQFF. The CDR3, as DNA: TGCAGCGTCGGGCGGGGGTTCTACAATGAGCAGTTCTTC.

With regard to this clonotype: One base away lies a much larger clone, so this may be a sequencing read error. V gene TRBV5-1 combines with J gene TRBJ2-3, with 7 bases lining up with TRBD2. In germline, CDR1 is SGHRS, CDR2 YFSETQ. V lost 3 bases, J lost 2 bases, and 3 bases stayed unmatched. This CDR3 comprises 14 residues. The CDR3: CASSWGGPTDTQYF. The CDR3 DNA is TGCGCCAGCAGCTGGGGGGGTCCCACAGATACGCAGTATTTT.

This clonotype has only a few counts. V usage is TRBV20-1 and J usage is TRBJ2-7, with 7 bases fitting TRBD2. V was clipped by 0 bases and J by 3 bases; unmatched bases: 8. Germline V gene data show CDR1 as DFQATT and CDR2 as SNEGSKA (reference sequence). The CDR3 consists of 15 residues. In DNA form, the CDR3 reads TGCAGTGCTAGAGATCCAACGGGAGGAGGCTACGAGCAGTACTTC. It is translated as CSARDPTGGGYEQYF.